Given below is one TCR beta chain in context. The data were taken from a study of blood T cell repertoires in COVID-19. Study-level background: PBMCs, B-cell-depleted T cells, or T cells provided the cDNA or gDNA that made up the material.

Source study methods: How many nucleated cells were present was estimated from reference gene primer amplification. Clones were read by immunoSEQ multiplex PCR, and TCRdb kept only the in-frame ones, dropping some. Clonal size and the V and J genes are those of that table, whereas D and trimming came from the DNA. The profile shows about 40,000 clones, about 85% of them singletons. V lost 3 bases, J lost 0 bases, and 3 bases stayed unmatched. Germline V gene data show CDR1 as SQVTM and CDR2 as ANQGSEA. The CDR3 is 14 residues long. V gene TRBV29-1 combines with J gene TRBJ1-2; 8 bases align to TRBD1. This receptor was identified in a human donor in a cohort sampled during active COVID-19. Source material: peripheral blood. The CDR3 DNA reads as TGCAGCGTTGAGGGGGACAGGACTAACTATGGCTACACCTTC. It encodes CSVEGDRTNYGYTF.